The source of this T cell receptor beta chain is a study of cytomegalovirus exposure and HLA in healthy donors. With respect to this clone: Its cognate antigen is unknown.

In the PCR, 60 Vbeta and 13 Jbeta primers were used. Assay used: immunoSEQ multiplex PCR; TCRdb lists only in-frame clones, some missing. Among approximately 100,000 clones listed, around 76% were seen once. CDR3 length equals 12 residues. Trimming took 0 bases from V and 8 from J, leaving 8 bases between them. The germline CDR1 and CDR2 sequences are SGHRS and YFSETQ. Whole-study findings and limits: Later analysis demonstrated an association between a missense DCLRE1C variant and TCR beta V- and J-gene trimming. In a later analysis, CMV-associated beta chains were mostly HLA-associated, it appeared. Common viral pathogens seemed, in a later analysis, to connect with several of the most significant clusters. A later analysis linked 16,951 TCR beta sequences to HLA alleles at 0.05 false discovery rate.

The specimen sequenced was PBMCs. This chain joins TRBV5-1 and TRBJ1-2; the D is unclear. This sequence was found in a woman in her thirties or forties in good health and CMV-seropositive. The CDR3 DNA follows: TGCGCCAGCAGCTTGGATGGCCTCGGCTACACCTTC. As protein: CASSLDGLGYTF.